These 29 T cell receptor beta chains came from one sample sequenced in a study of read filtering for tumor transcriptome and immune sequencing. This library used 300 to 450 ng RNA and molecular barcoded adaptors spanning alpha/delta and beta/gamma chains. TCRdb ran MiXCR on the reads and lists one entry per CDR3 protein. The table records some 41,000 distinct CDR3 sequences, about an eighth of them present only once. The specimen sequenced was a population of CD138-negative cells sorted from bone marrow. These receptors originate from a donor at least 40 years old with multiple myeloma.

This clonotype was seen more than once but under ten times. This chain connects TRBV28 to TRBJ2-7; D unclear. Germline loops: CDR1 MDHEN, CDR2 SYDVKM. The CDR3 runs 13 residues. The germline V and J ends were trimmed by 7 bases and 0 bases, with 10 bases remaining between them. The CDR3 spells CASNDVLSYEQYF. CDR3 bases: TGTGCCAGCAACGACGTCCTCTCCTACGAGCAGTACTTC.

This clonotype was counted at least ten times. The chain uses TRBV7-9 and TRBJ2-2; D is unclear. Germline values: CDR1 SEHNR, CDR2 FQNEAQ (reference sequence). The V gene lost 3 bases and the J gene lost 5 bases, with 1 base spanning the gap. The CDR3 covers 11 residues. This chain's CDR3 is CASSLTGELFF. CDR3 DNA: TGTGCCAGCAGCTTGACCGGGGAGCTGTTTTTT.

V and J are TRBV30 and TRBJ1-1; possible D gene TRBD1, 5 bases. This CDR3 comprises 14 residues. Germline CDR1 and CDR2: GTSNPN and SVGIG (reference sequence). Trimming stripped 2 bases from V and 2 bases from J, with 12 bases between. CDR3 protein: CAWSKKQDNTEAFF. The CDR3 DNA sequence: TGTGCCTGGAGTAAGAAACAGGATAACACTGAAGCTTTCTTT.

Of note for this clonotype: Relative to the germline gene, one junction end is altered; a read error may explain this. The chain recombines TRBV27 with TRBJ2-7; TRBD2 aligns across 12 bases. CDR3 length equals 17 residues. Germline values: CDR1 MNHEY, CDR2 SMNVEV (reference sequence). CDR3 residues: CASSPHGLAGHSYEQHF. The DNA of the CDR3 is TGTGCCAGCAGTCCCCATGGACTAGCGGGGCACTCCTACGAGCAGCACTTC.

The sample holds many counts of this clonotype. The CDR3 region is CSAGQLTQYF. DNA for the CDR3: TGCAGTGCTGGACAACTTACGCAGTATTTT. V and J are TRBV20-1 and TRBJ2-3; maybe TRBD1 (5 bases). Germline CDR1 is DFQATT and CDR2 is SNEGSKA (reference sequence). This CDR3 has 10 amino acids. V lost 5 bases and J lost 8, with 8 bases in between.

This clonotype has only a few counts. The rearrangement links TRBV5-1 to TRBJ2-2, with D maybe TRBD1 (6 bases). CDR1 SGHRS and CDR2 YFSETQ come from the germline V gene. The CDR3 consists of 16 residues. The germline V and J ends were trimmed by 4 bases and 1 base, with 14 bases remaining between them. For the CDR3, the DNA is TGCGCCAGCAGCCCCTATGGGGGCCTGAACACCGGGGAGCTGTTTTTT. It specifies CASSPYGGLNTGELFF.

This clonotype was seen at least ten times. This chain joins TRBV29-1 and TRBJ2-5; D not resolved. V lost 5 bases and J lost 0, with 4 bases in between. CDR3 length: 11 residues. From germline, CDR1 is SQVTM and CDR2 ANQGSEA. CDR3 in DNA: TGCAGCGTTCTGTACCAAGAGACCCAGTACTTC. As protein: CSVLYQETQYF. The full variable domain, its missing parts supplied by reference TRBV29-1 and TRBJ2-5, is SAVISQKPSRDICQRGTSLTIQCQVDSQVTMMFWYRQQPGQSLTLIATANQGSEATYESGFVIDKFPISRPNLTFSTLTVSNMSPEDSSIYLCSVLYQETQYFGPGTRLLVL.

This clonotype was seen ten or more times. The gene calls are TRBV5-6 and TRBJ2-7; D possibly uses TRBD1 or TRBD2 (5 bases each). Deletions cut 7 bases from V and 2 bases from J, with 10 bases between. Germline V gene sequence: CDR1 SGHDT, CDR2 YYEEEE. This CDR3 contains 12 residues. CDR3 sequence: CASGTGTYEQYF. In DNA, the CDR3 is TGTGCCAGCGGGACCGGCACCTACGAGCAGTACTTC. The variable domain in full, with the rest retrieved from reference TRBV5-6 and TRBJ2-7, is DAGVTQSPTHLIKTRGQQVTLRCSPKSGHDTVSWYQQALGQGPQFIFQYYEEEERQRGNFPDRFSGHQFPNYSSELNVNALLLGDSALYLCASGTGTYEQYFGPGTRLTVT.

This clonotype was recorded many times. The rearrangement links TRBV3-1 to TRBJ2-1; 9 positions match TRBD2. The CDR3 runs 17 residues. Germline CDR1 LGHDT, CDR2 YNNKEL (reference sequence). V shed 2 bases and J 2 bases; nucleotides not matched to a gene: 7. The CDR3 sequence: CASSQFHSGGPYNEQFF. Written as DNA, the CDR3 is TGTGCCAGCAGCCAATTTCATAGCGGGGGTCCCTACAATGAGCAGTTCTTC.

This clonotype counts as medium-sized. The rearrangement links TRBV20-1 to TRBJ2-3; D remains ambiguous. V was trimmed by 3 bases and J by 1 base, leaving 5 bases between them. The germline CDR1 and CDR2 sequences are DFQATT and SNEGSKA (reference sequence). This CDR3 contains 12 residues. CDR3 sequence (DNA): TGCAGTGCTAGCTTGGGCACAGATACGCAGTATTTT. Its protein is CSASLGTDTQYF.

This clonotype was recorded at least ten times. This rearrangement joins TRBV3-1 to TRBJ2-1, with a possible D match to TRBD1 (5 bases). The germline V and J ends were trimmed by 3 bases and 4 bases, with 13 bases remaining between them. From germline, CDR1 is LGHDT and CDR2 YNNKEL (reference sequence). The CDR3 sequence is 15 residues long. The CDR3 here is CASSQDDDRYNEQFF. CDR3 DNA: TGTGCCAGCAGCCAGGACGATGACAGATACAATGAGCAGTTCTTC.

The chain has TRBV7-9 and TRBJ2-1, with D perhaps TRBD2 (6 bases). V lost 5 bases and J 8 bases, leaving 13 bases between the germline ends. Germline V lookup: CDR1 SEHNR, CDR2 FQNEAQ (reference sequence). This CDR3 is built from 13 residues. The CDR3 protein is CASSPRDSHEQFF. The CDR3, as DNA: TGTGCCAGCAGCCCCCGGGACTCCCATGAGCAGTTCTTC.

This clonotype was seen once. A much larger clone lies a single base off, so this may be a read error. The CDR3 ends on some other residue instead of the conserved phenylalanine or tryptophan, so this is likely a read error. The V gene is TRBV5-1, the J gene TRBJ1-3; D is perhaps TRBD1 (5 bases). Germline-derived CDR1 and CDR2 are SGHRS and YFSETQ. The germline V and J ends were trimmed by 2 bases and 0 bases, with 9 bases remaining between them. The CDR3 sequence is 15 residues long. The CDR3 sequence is CASSLDSVSGNTIYL. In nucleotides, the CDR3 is TGCGCCAGCAGCTTAGACAGCGTCTCTGGAAACACCATATATCTT.

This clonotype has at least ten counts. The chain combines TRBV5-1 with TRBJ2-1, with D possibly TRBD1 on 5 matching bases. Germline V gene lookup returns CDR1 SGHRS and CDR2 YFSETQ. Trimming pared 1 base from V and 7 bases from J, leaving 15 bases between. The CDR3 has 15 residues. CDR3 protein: CASSLRQTTINEQFF. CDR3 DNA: TGCGCCAGCAGCTTGCGACAGACCACAATAAATGAGCAGTTCTTC.

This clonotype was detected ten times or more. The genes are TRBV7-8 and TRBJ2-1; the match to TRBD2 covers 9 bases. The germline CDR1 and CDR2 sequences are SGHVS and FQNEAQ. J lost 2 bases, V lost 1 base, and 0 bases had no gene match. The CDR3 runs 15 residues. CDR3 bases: TGTGCCAGCAGCTTAGGCGGGGGGGCCTACAATGAGCAGTTCTTC. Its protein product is CASSLGGGAYNEQFF. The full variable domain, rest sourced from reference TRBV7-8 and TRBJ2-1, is GAGVSQSPRYKVAKRGQDVALRCDPISGHVSLFWYQQALGQGPEFLTYFQNEAQLDKSGLPSDRFFAERPEGSVSTLKIQRTQQEDSAVYLCASSLGGGAYNEQFFGPGTRLTVL.

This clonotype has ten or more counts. Written as DNA, the CDR3 is TGCGCCAGCAGCTTGGTTGGACGGTCCTCCTACGAGCAGTACTTC. Translated: CASSLVGRSSYEQYF. The chain joins TRBV5-1 to TRBJ2-7; D ambiguous. Trimming took off 0 bases at V and 0 bases at J, with 10 bases between the two ends. The V gene's germline CDR1 is SGHRS and CDR2 YFSETQ. The CDR3 length is 15 residues. The full variable domain, with the rest looked up from reference TRBV5-1 and TRBJ2-7, is KAGVTQTPRYLIKTRGQQVTLSCSPISGHRSVSWYQQTPGQGLQFLFEYFSETQRNKGNFPGRFSGRQFSNSRSEMNVSTLELGDSALYLCASSLVGRSSYEQYFGPGTRLTVT.

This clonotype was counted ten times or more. Here the CDR3 DNA reads TGCAGCGTTGGTGGAAGCGGGGTTTATAGCACTGAAGCTTTCTTT. Its protein is CSVGGSGVYSTEAFF. The V gene is TRBV29-1, the J gene TRBJ1-1, with D uncertain. Germline lookup yields CDR1 SQVTM and CDR2 ANQGSEA. The V end lost 4 bases, the J end lost 4 bases, and 19 bases lay between the germline ends. This CDR3 has 15 residues.

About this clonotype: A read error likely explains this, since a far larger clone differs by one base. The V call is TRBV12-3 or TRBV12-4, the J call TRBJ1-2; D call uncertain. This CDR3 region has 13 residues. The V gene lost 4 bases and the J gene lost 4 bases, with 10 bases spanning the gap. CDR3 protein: CASSSGEIYGYTF. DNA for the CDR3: TGTGCCAGCAGTTCCGGAGAGATCTATGGCTACACCTTC.

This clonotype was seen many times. CDR3 sequence (DNA): TGTGCCAGCAGCCGGACCGATGCAACTAATGAAAAACTGTTTTTT. This gives the protein CASSRTDATNEKLFF. The chain couples TRBV14 to TRBJ1-4; the D is unclear. Germline assignment: CDR1 SGHDN and CDR2 FVKESK. The length of the CDR3 is 15 residues. The V end lost 4 bases, the J end lost 0 bases, and 9 bases lay between the germline ends.

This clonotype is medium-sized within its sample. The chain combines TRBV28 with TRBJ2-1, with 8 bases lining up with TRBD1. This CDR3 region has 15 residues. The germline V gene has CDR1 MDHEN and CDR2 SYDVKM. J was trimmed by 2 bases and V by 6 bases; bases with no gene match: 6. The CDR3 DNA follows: TGTGCCAGCAGCCACGGGACAGGACCCTACAATGAGCAGTTCTTC. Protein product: CASSHGTGPYNEQFF.

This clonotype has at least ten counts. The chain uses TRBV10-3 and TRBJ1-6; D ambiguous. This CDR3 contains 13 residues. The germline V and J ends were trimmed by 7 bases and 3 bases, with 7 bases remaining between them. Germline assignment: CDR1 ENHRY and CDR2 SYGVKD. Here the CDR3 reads CAITAVYNSPLHF. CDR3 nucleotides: TGTGCCATCACAGCAGTCTATAATTCACCCCTCCACTTT.

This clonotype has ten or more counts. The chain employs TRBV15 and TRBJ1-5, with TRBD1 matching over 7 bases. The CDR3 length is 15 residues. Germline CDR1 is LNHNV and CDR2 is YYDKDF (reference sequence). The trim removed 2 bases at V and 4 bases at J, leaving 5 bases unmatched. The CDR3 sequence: CATSRRTGRNQPQHF. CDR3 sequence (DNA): TGTGCCACCAGCAGAAGGACAGGACGAAATCAGCCCCAGCATTTT. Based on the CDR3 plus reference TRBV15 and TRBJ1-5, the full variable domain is DAMVIQNPRYQVTQFGKPVTLSCSQTLNHNVMYWYQQKSSQAPKLLFHYYDKDFNNEADTPDNFQSRRPNTSFCFLDIRSPGLGDTAMYLCATSRRTGRNQPQHFGDGTRLSIL.

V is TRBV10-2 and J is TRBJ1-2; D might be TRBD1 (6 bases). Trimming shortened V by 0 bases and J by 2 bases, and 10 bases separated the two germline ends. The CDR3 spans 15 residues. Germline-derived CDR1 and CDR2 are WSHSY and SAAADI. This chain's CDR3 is CASSESLTGNYGYTF. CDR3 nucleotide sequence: TGCGCCAGCAGTGAGTCCCTCACAGGGAACTATGGCTACACCTTC.

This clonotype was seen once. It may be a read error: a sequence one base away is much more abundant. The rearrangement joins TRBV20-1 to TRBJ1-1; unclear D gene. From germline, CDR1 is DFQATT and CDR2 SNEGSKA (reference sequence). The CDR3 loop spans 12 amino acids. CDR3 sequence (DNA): TGCAGTGCTAGGTCCGGGAACACTAAAGCTTTCTTT. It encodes CSARSGNTKAFF.

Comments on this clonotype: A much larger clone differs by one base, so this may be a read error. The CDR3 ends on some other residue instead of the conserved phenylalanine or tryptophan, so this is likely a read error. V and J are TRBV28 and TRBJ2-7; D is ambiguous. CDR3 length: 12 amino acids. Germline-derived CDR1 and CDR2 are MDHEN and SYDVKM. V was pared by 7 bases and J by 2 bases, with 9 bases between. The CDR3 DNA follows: TGTGCCAGCACCAGGAACACCTACGAGCAGTACCTC. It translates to CASTRNTYEQYL.

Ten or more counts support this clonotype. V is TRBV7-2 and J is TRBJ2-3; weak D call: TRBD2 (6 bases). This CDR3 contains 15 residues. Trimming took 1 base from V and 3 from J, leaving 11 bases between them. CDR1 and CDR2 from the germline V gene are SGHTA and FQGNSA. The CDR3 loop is CASSLVGGGTDTQYF. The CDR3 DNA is TGTGCCAGCAGCTTAGTGGGGGGAGGAACAGATACGCAGTATTTT.

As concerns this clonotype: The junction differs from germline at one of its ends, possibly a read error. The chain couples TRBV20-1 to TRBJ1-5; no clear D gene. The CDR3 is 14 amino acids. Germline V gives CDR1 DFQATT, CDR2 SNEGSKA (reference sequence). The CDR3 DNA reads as TGCAGTGCCCGAGACGAGACTGGAAATCTGCCCCAGCATTTT. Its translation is CSARDETGNLPQHF.

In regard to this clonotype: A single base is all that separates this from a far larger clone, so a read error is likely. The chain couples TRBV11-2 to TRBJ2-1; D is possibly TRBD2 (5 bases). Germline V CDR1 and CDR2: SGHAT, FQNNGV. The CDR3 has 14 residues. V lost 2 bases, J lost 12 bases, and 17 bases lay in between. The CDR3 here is CASSLTAQTSAQFF. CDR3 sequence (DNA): TGTGCCAGCAGCTTAACGGCCCAAACTAGTGCGCAGTTCTTC. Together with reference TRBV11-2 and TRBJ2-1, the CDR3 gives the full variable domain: EAGVAQSPRYKIIEKRQSVAFWCNPISGHATLYWYQQILGQGPKLLIQFQNNGVVDDSQLPKDRFSAERLKGVDSTLKIQPAKLEDSAVYLCASSLTAQTSAQFFGPGTRLTVL.

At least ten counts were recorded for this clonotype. The CDR3: CASRQGRSSYEQYF. The DNA of the CDR3 is TGTGCCAGCAGGCAGGGCAGGAGCTCCTACGAGCAGTACTTC. The chain employs TRBV27 and TRBJ2-7, with TRBD1 as a possible D gene (5 bases). V was shortened by 6 bases and J by 0 bases, with 12 bases between the two germline ends. The CDR3 contains 14 residues. Germline-derived CDR1 and CDR2 are MNHEY and SMNVEV (reference sequence).